This T cell receptor (beta chain) was recorded in a study of cytomegalovirus exposure and HLA in healthy donors. V gave up 6 bases and J gave up 0 bases; unmatched junction bases: 10. The CDR3 sequence is 16 residues long. The germline CDR1 and CDR2 sequences are KGHSH and LQKENI. There were likely unrecorded immune exposures, though donors were nominally healthy when sampled. Primers included in the PCR were 60 Vbeta and 13 Jbeta primers. TCRdb keeps only in-frame clones here, not all; method: immunoSEQ multiplex PCR. Here the sample spans some 180,000 clones, about four fifths being singletons. This chain uses TRBV18 with TRBJ1-1; TRBD1 matches 7 bases. The clonotype comes from a man in his forties or fifties in good health and CMV-seropositive. The sequencing input was PBMCs. CDR3 DNA sequence: TGTGCCAGCTCGCTCCAGACAGGGCCGATGAACACTGAAGCTTTCTTT. Its protein is CASSLQTGPMNTEAFF.